These 31 T cell receptor beta chains share one sample of origin, sequenced in a study of T cell responses to AZD1222 COVID-19 vaccine. This table comes from immunoSEQ multiplex PCR, and its TCRdb copy is limited to in-frame clones, with some not included. The sample has about 84,000 clones; around 83% are singletons. Sequenced material: peripheral blood, taken 28 days after the second AZD1222 dose. These receptors all stem from an adult who received the AZD1222 COVID-19 vaccine.

The chain has TRBV19 and TRBJ1-5; D unclear. With 6 bases removed from V and 6 bases from J, the gap between germline ends came to 12 bases. This CDR3 comprises 13 residues. Germline V gives CDR1 LNHDA, CDR2 SQIVND (reference sequence). CDR3 DNA: TGTGCCAGTAGAGGAGGGTTGGGTCAGCCCCAGCATTTT. Translated, it gives CASRGGLGQPQHF.

The chain is built from TRBV5-1 and TRBJ2-7; D possibly uses TRBD1 or TRBD2 (5 bases each). The germline V gene encodes CDR1 SGHRS and CDR2 YFSETQ. The CDR3 is 13 residues long. Trimming left V 4 bases short and J 2 bases short, with 10 bases between. CDR3 loop: CASSLGVAYEQYF. The CDR3 coding sequence is TGCGCCAGCAGCCTGGGGGTGGCCTACGAGCAGTACTTC.

This clone was observed a handful of times. The rearrangement joins TRBV3-1 (or the pseudogene TRBV3-2) to TRBJ1-2, with D perhaps TRBD1 (6 bases). This CDR3 comprises 14 residues. CDR1 is LGHDT and CDR2 is YNNKEL in the germline V gene (reference sequence). V gave up 2 bases and J gave up 3 bases, with 10 bases separating them. In DNA, the CDR3 is TGTGCCAGCAGCCAAACAGGGTTGGACTATGGCTACACCTTC. As protein: CASSQTGLDYGYTF.

The V call is TRBV2, the J call TRBJ1-2; TRBD1 is a possible D gene (5 bases). V lost 2 bases, J lost 8 bases, and 12 bases lay in between. Germline values: CDR1 SNHLY, CDR2 FYNNEI. The CDR3 has 13 residues. CDR3 region: CASSELRGRGYTF. The CDR3 DNA follows: TGTGCCAGCAGTGAATTGCGGGGCAGGGGCTACACCTTC. Full variable domain (outside the CDR3, taken from reference TRBV2 and TRBJ1-2): EPEVTQTPSHQVTQMGQEVILRCVPISNHLYFYWYRQILGQKVEFLVSFYNNEISEKSEIFDDQFSVERPDGSNFTLKIRSTKLEDSAMYFCASSELRGRGYTFGSGTRLTVV.

The chain has TRBV9 and TRBJ2-2, with 10 bases fitting TRBD2. Germline trimming cut 0 bases from V and 2 bases from J; bases unmatched to any gene: 7. Germline V gene data show CDR1 as SGDLS and CDR2 as YYNGEE. The CDR3 spans 18 residues. The CDR3 nucleotides read TGTGCCAGCAGCGTAGGGCATAGCGGGGGGACAAACACCGGGGAGCTGTTTTTT. Its translation: CASSVGHSGGTNTGELFF.

This rearrangement joins TRBV3-1 (or the pseudogene TRBV3-2) to TRBJ2-1, with 8 bases that match TRBD1. J was trimmed by 12 bases and V by 4 bases; bases with no gene match: 5. Looked up from germline, CDR1 is LGHDT and CDR2 is YNNKEL (reference sequence). There are 12 residues in the CDR3. Written as DNA, the CDR3 is TGTGCCAGCAGCCCCCAGGGGGCTGGGCAGTTCTTC. It translates to CASSPQGAGQFF.

This sequence joins TRBV3-1 (or the pseudogene TRBV3-2) and TRBJ2-1; 12 bases are a match to TRBD2. CDR1 and CDR2 from the germline V gene are LGHDT and YNNKEL (reference sequence). The CDR3 covers 14 residues. V trimming: 7 bases; J trimming: 12 bases; junction bases outside the gene matches: 10. The CDR3 DNA reads as TGTGCCAGCACCAGGTCTAGCGGGAGGGTGCGGCAGTTCTTC. Its protein is CASTRSSGRVRQFF.

This clone was recorded a few times. The chain is built from TRBV6-5 and TRBJ2-4; D may correspond to TRBD1 or TRBD2 (6 bases each). The CDR3 has 13 amino acids. Trimming removed 6 bases at V and 9 bases at J, with 15 bases between. Per the germline V gene, CDR1 is MNHEY and CDR2 is SVGAGI. For the CDR3, the DNA is TGTGCCAGCAGACTGGAGGGGGGCAGCATTCAGTACTTC. Residues: CASRLEGGSIQYF.

This chain connects TRBV7-2 to TRBJ1-5; perhaps TRBD1 as D (6 bases). Trimming shortened V by 3 bases and J by 6 bases, and 12 bases separated the two germline ends. The CDR3 loop spans 14 amino acids. Germline CDR1 SGHTA, CDR2 FQGNSA. Here the CDR3 DNA reads TGTGCCAGCAGCTTCGGGGGGGGCAGTCAGCCCCAGCATTTT. This sequence encodes CASSFGGGSQPQHF. Full variable domain (outside the CDR3, taken from reference TRBV7-2 and TRBJ1-5): GAGVSQSPSNKVTEKGKDVELRCDPISGHTALYWYRQSLGQGLEFLIYFQGNSAPDKSGLPSDRFSAERTGGSVSTLTIQRTQQEDSAVYLCASSFGGGSQPQHFGDGTRLSIL.

The rearrangement uses TRBV6-5 and TRBJ1-2; the D gene is possibly TRBD1 (5 bases). The V end lost 4 bases, the J end lost 5 bases, and 8 bases lay between the germline ends. The CDR3 spans 12 residues. Looked up from germline, CDR1 is MNHEY and CDR2 is SVGAGI. The CDR3 nucleotides are TGTGCCAGCAGTTTCTCAGGGTATGGCTACACCTTC. It translates to CASSFSGYGYTF.

The V call is TRBV27, the J call TRBJ2-7, with D hard to call. CDR3 length: 15 residues. The germline V and J ends were trimmed by 4 bases and 0 bases, with 13 bases remaining between them. Germline CDR1 is MNHEY and CDR2 is SMNVEV (reference sequence). The DNA of the CDR3 is TGTGCCAGCAGTTCTCCGGCGATAAGCTCCTACGAGCAGTACTTC. Protein: CASSSPAISSYEQYF.

The chain links TRBV28 to TRBJ1-2; D is ambiguous. V lost 6 bases, J lost 4 bases, and 9 bases lay in between. The CDR3 is 12 residues long. Germline assignment: CDR1 MDHEN and CDR2 SYDVKM. The CDR3 sequence is CASSTSPYGYTF. CDR3 nucleotide sequence: TGTGCCAGCAGCACCTCGCCCTATGGCTACACCTTC.

This clone showed up just a few times. This chain uses TRBV5-8 with TRBJ1-6, with D perhaps TRBD1 (6 bases). Per the germline V gene, CDR1 is SGHTS and CDR2 is YDEGEE. The CDR3 is made up of 17 amino acids. Trimming removed 0 bases from V and 7 bases from J, with 17 bases in between. As DNA, the CDR3 is TGTGCCAGCAGCTTGGCCCCGGACAGTCTTGGCAATTCACCCCTCCACTTT. Its translation: CASSLAPDSLGNSPLHF.

This clone was counted only a few times. The rearrangement links TRBV9 to TRBJ2-3; 12 bases line up with TRBD2. Unmatched junction bases numbered 6, after V lost 0 bases and J lost 4 bases. CDR3 size: 17 residues. Germline V gene data show CDR1 as SGDLS and CDR2 as YYNGEE. This CDR3 reads CASSVAQLAGGADTQYF. CDR3 nucleotides: TGTGCCAGCAGCGTAGCCCAACTAGCGGGAGGAGCAGATACGCAGTATTTT. Full variable domain (missing parts from reference TRBV9 and TRBJ2-3): DSGVTQTPKHLITATGQRVTLRCSPRSGDLSVYWYQQSLDQGLQFLIQYYNGEERAKGNILERFSAQQFPDLHSELNLSSLELGDSALYFCASSVAQLAGGADTQYFGPGTRLTVL.

The rearrangement links TRBV2 to TRBJ1-2, with 11 positions matching TRBD1. This CDR3 spans 15 amino acids. Looked up from germline, CDR1 is SNHLY and CDR2 is FYNNEI. V lost 10 bases, J lost 7 bases, and 14 bases stayed unmatched. Here the CDR3 reads CATNAHGQGASGYTF. The CDR3 DNA reads TGTGCCACCAATGCTCACGGACAGGGGGCGTCTGGCTACACCTTC.

V is TRBV11-1 and J is TRBJ2-7, with 7 bases fitting TRBD1. V lost 5 bases, J lost 6 bases, and 7 bases stayed unmatched. The CDR3 covers 13 residues. CDR1 and CDR2 from the germline V gene are SGHAT and FQDESV (reference sequence). The CDR3 is CASSPDRRSEQYF. The CDR3 coding sequence is TGTGCCAGCAGCCCGGACAGGCGGTCCGAGCAGTACTTC.

The J gene is TRBJ1-6, the V gene TRBV5-8; no definite D call. This CDR3 contains 16 residues. Trimming took off 4 bases at V and 6 bases at J, with 17 bases between the two ends. Per germline, CDR1 SGHTS and CDR2 YDEGEE. CDR3 in DNA: TGTGCCAGCAGCCGGACCGCGGCGTCTGGTAATTCACCCCTCCACTTT. This codes for CASSRTAASGNSPLHF.

DNA of the CDR3: TGTGCCAGCAGTTACTTGGGGGAGAGCAATCAGCCCCAGCATTTT. Amino acids: CASSYLGESNQPQHF. The V gene is TRBV6-6, the J gene TRBJ1-5; TRBD1 is a possible D gene (5 bases). CDR1 is MNHNY, CDR2 SVGAGI, per germline (reference sequence). V lost 1 base and J 1 base, leaving 8 bases between the germline ends. CDR3 length equals 15 residues.

The gene calls are TRBV4-1 and TRBJ2-3; the D is unclear. Germline assignment: CDR1 MGHRA and CDR2 YSYEKL. V shed 6 bases and J shed 2 bases, with 3 bases lying between them. The CDR3 runs 11 residues. CDR3 nucleotide sequence: TGCGCCAGCAGTCCCACAGATACGCAGTATTTT. This translates into CASSPTDTQYF.

This chain links TRBV15 with TRBJ2-5; either TRBD1 or TRBD2 may fit D (5 bases each). Per germline, CDR1 LNHNV and CDR2 YYDKDF (reference sequence). This CDR3 spans 14 amino acids. The V end lost 4 bases, the J end lost 5 bases, and 14 bases lay between the germline ends. Here the CDR3 reads CATSKQGRTETQYF. CDR3 nucleotide sequence: TGTGCCACCAGCAAGCAGGGACGTACGGAGACCCAGTACTTC.

The rearrangement links TRBV14 to TRBJ2-7; possibly TRBD2 for D (6 bases). CDR1 SGHDN and CDR2 FVKESK come from the germline V gene. The CDR3 consists of 10 residues. Trimming removed 7 bases at V and 6 bases at J, with 7 bases between. CDR3: CASKGGEQYF. CDR3 bases: TGTGCCAGCAAGGGAGGCGAGCAGTACTTC.

V is TRBV4-3 and J is TRBJ1-3; D remains ambiguous. V lost 4 bases and J lost 0, with 10 bases in between. The CDR3 has 15 residues. The germline gives CDR1 LGHNA, CDR2 YSLEER. For the CDR3, the DNA is TGCGCCAGCAGCCCCGGCCTGTTCTCTGGAAACACCATATATTTT. This encodes CASSPGLFSGNTIYF.

The chain joins TRBV12-3 or TRBV12-4 to TRBJ1-2; D perhaps matches TRBD1 (5 bases). V lost 4 bases to trimming and J lost 2 bases, with 8 bases between them. This CDR3 is built from 13 residues. CDR3 region: CASSSRDNYGYTF. The CDR3 DNA follows: TGTGCCAGCAGTTCCAGGGACAACTATGGCTACACCTTC.

Only a few counts were recorded for this clone. The chain links TRBV30 to TRBJ1-5; 8 nucleotides agree with TRBD1. The CDR3 consists of 13 residues. J gave up 7 bases and V 5 bases, and 7 bases lay outside the gene matches. CDR1 is GTSNPN, CDR2 SVGIG, per germline (reference sequence). The chain's CDR3 is CAWAGTGGQPQHF. The CDR3 nucleotides read TGTGCCTGGGCCGGGACAGGCGGCCAGCCCCAGCATTTT.

The CDR3 spells CASSPGQANEKLFF. The CDR3, as DNA: TGTGCCAGCAGCCCGGGACAGGCCAATGAAAAACTGTTTTTT. The V call is TRBV5-4, the J call TRBJ1-4, with TRBD1 identical over 8 bases. Germline CDR1 reads SGHNT; CDR2 reads YYREEE (reference sequence). With V trimmed by 4 bases and J by 5 bases, 4 bases remained unmatched. This CDR3 comprises 14 residues.

This clone was recorded a few times. The chain employs TRBV6-2 or TRBV6-3 and TRBJ2-7; the match to TRBD1 covers 10 bases. The CDR3 length is 14 residues. Germline trimming cut 6 bases from V and 7 bases from J; bases unmatched to any gene: 9. The germline CDR1 and CDR2 sequences are MNHEY and SVGEGT. The CDR3 nucleotides read TGTGCCAGCAGCGATGACAGGGGGCAGGGTGAGCAGTACTTC. It codes for CASSDDRGQGEQYF.

The J gene is TRBJ1-2, the V gene TRBV14, with TRBD1 matching 7 bases. V was pared by 4 bases and J by 8 bases, with 7 bases of the junction left unmatched. Germline CDR1 reads SGHDN; CDR2 reads FVKESK. The CDR3 length is 13 residues. CDR3 sequence (DNA): TGTGCCAGCAGCCCGACAGGGCGCCAGGGCTACACCTTC. Translating it yields CASSPTGRQGYTF.

V usage is TRBV11-1 and J usage is TRBJ1-4; D remains unclear. CDR1 is SGHAT, CDR2 FQDESV, per germline (reference sequence). The V gene lost 5 bases and the J gene lost 2 bases, with 12 bases spanning the gap. This CDR3 comprises 15 residues. The CDR3 DNA follows: TGTGCCAGCAGCCCAAACCCCGGGACTAATGAAAAACTGTTTTTT. Amino acid sequence: CASSPNPGTNEKLFF. Looking up the rest from reference TRBV11-1 and TRBJ1-4 gives the full variable domain: EAEVAQSPRYKITEKSQAVAFWCDPISGHATLYWYRQILGQGPELLVQFQDESVVDDSQLPKDRFSAERLKGVDSTLKIQPAELGDSAMYLCASSPNPGTNEKLFFGSGTQLSVL.

The count of this clone is one. The genes are TRBV7-9 and TRBJ2-1; 10 positions agree with TRBD2. This CDR3 is built from 16 residues. The germline V gene has CDR1 SEHNR and CDR2 FQNEAQ (reference sequence). The V gene end was trimmed by 5 bases and the J gene end by 5 bases; junction bases not matched to a gene: 9. The CDR3 loop is CASSPETSGQNNEQFF. CDR3 DNA sequence: TGTGCCAGCAGCCCCGAGACTAGCGGGCAAAACAATGAGCAGTTCTTC.

J is TRBJ1-1 and V is TRBV2; D call uncertain. The V and J ends lost 2 bases and 7 bases respectively, with 11 bases between them. The CDR3 covers 13 residues. CDR1 is SNHLY and CDR2 is FYNNEI in the germline V gene. The DNA for the CDR3 is TGTGCCAGCAGTGAACGGGTGAGAGGTGAAGCTTTCTTT. It specifies CASSERVRGEAFF.

V gene TRBV24-1 combines with J gene TRBJ2-1; the D is unclear. CDR3 length: 15 residues. Germline lookup yields CDR1 KGHDR and CDR2 SFDVKD. Deletions cut 0 bases from V and 2 bases from J, with 7 bases between. This CDR3 is CATSDLLGAYNEQFF. CDR3 in DNA: TGTGCCACCAGTGATTTGTTAGGAGCCTACAATGAGCAGTTCTTC.